This T cell receptor (beta chain) came from a study of technical replicates of blood from several donors. Method: immunoSEQ multiplex PCR; TCRdb's copy keeps in-frame clones and lacks some. Of around 76,000 clones listed, roughly 96% are singletons. This CDR3 comprises 15 residues. V shed 5 bases and J shed 1 base, with 15 bases lying between them. Germline V lookup: CDR1 MGHRA, CDR2 YSYEKL. The chain is built from TRBV4-1 and TRBJ2-7; TRBD2 might be the D (6 bases). The source of this sequence is a human donor in good health. Sequencing input: T cells isolated from PBMCs. The CDR3 sequence: CASSWARGTSYEQYF. As DNA, the CDR3 is TGCGCCAGCAGCTGGGCAAGAGGGACTTCCTACGAGCAGTACTTC.